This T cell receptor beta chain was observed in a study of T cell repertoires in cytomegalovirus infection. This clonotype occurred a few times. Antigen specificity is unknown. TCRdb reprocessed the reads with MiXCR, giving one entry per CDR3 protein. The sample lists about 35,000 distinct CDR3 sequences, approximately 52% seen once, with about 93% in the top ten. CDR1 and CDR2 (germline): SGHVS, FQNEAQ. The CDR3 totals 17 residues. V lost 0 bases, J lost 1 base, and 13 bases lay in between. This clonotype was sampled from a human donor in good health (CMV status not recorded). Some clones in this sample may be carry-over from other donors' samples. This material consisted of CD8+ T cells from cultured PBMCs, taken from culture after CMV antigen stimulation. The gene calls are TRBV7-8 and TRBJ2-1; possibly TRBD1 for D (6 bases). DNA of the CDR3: TGTGCCAGCAGCTTAGCGCTCATAGGGGGTTCCTACAATGAGCAGTTCTTC. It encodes CASSLALIGGSYNEQFF.